A single sample is the source of the 8 T cell receptor beta chains below, sequenced in a study of regulatory T cells in long-lasting Graves disease. Libraries of TCR beta came from iRepertoire HTBI primers plus Arm-PCR of CDR3 regions. TCRdb re-called the multiplex PCR reads through MiXCR, storing one row per CDR3 protein. The table lists some 370,000 distinct CDR3 sequences, roughly 25% of them singletons. Regarding time point: persistent/refractory GD, antithyroid drugs over 5 years with positive TRAb. PBMC-extracted RNA yielded the TCR library. This specimen was peripheral blood mononuclear cells (PBMCs), taken when the disease was refractory, from a patient treated with antithyroid drugs. Every receptor here comes from a middle-aged woman with Graves disease.

This clonotype was counted only a few times. V and J are TRBV5-1 and TRBJ2-2, with TRBD2 identical over 8 bases. With 2 bases clipped from V and 5 bases from J, the junction kept 11 bases outside the gene matches. This CDR3 has 17 residues. From germline, CDR1 is SGHRS and CDR2 YFSETQ. This chain's CDR3 is CASSFGFLAGGTGELFF. Written as DNA, the CDR3 is TGCGCCAGCAGCTTTGGTTTCCTAGCGGGCGGGACCGGGGAGCTGTTTTTT.

The chain has TRBV7-8 and TRBJ2-7; 9 nucleotides align to TRBD2. The J segment lost 3 bases and the V segment lost 0 bases, leaving 6 bases of the junction unmatched. The CDR3 totals 16 residues. CDR1 and CDR2 from the germline V gene are SGHVS and FQNEAQ. The DNA of the CDR3 is TGTGCCAGCAGCTTAGCGCGAGCGGGAGGAAGCTACGAGCAGTACTTC. Translation gives CASSLARAGGSYEQYF.

The count of this clonotype is one. This may be a read error, as it is one base from a much larger clone. This chain connects TRBV27 to TRBJ2-2; 7 bases match TRBD1. Germline-derived CDR1 and CDR2 are MNHEY and SMNVEV (reference sequence). The CDR3 covers 16 residues. The CDR3 protein is CASSGTENRGFGELSF. The CDR3 coding sequence is TGTGCCAGCAGCGGAACGGAGAACAGGGGATTCGGGGAGCTGTCTTTT.

This clonotype was observed many times. The chain has TRBV28 and TRBJ1-4; D is possibly TRBD1 (6 bases). The CDR3 has 15 amino acids. Trimming stripped 3 bases from V and 5 bases from J, with 13 bases between. The V gene's germline CDR1 is MDHEN and CDR2 SYDVKM. The CDR3 loop is CASSLGGRTNEKLFF. CDR3 nucleotides: TGTGCCAGCAGTTTGGGGGGGCGAACGAATGAAAAACTGTTTTTT.

This clonotype was seen many times. This sequence joins TRBV28 and TRBJ2-7; D is uncertain. The CDR3 contains 17 residues. Germline CDR1 is MDHEN and CDR2 is SYDVKM. V lost 4 bases and J 4 bases, leaving 23 bases between the germline ends. CDR3 bases: TGTGCCAGCAGTTCGACCGCGAGACTCGCCCTAGTTTACGAGCAGTACTTC. Translated: CASSSTARLALVYEQYF.

This clonotype was found a few times. The DNA of the CDR3 is TGTGCCAGCAGTTTACAGGGGAATGAAAAACTGTTTTTT. This gives the protein CASSLQGNEKLFF. The chain employs TRBV12-3 or TRBV12-4 and TRBJ1-4, with D possibly matching TRBD1 (6 bases). The CDR3 is 13 amino acids. Trimming removed 2 bases from V and 5 bases from J, with 6 bases in between.

In its sample, this clonotype was seen many times. The chain links TRBV28 to TRBJ2-7, with D uncertain. Germline CDR1 reads MDHEN; CDR2 reads SYDVKM. V dropped 3 bases and J dropped 7 bases, with 19 bases sitting between them. This CDR3 spans 15 amino acids. The CDR3 sequence is CASSFATDTMGEQYF. The DNA for the CDR3 is TGTGCCAGCAGTTTCGCCACTGATACTATGGGGGAGCAGTACTTC.

Concerning this clonotype: This may be a read error, as it is one base from a much larger clone. The V call is TRBV12-3 or TRBV12-4, the J call TRBJ1-5, with 7 bases matching TRBD1. This CDR3 spans 13 amino acids. CDR3 bases: TGTACCAGCAGTCCAAAAGGGGGCCAGCCCCAGCATTTT. It encodes CTSSPKGGQPQHF.